This TCR beta chain was captured by sequencing in a study of T cell responses to AZD1222 COVID-19 vaccine. Looking at the study overall: Second-dose intervals near 4 or 12 weeks were combined.

Measured with immunoSEQ multiplex PCR; TCRdb has only the in-frame clones, and not every one. Found here are 95,000 to 150,000 clones, 85% to 90% of them singletons; the top ten hold over 3%. Sequenced material: peripheral blood, taken on day 0 of AZD1222 vaccination. The receptor was isolated from an adult in good health.

The CDR3 nucleotides are TGTGCCAGCAGTTACTCTCACGGGGGTTATGGCTACACCTTC. Its protein is CASSYSHGGYGYTF. The chain carries TRBV6-5 and TRBJ1-2; D perhaps matches TRBD1 (5 bases). The CDR3 consists of 14 residues. Germline CDR1 is MNHEY and CDR2 is SVGAGI. The germline V and J ends were trimmed by 0 bases and 5 bases, with 10 bases remaining between them.